Sequencing of this T cell receptor (beta chain) was carried out in a study of OX40 agonist ivuxolimab in advanced cancers. Per the germline V gene, CDR1 is MNHNY and CDR2 is SVGAGI (reference sequence). This CDR3 is built from 16 residues. V was pared by 2 bases and J by 5 bases, with 5 bases of the junction left unmatched. Only in-frame clones appear in the TCRdb table, and some are missing; sequencing was by immunoSEQ multiplex PCR. The sample holds 65,000 to 75,000 clones; roughly nine tenths are singletons and the top ten take 1.1%. This receptor was identified in an adult with an advanced solid tumor such as melanoma, head and neck, liver or kidney cancer. The sample in question was CD4+ or CD8+ T cells sorted from blood, obtained in a trial of the OX40 agonist ivuxolimab. This chain connects TRBV6-6 to TRBJ2-1; 11 bases match TRBD2. The CDR3 loop is CASSYEGSGGDNEQFF. DNA for the CDR3: TGTGCCAGCAGTTACGAGGGTAGCGGGGGGGACAATGAGCAGTTCTTC.